These 3 T cell receptor beta chains came from one sample sequenced in a study of cytomegalovirus exposure and HLA in healthy donors. The PCR had 60 Vbeta and 13 Jbeta primers. The data were produced by immunoSEQ multiplex PCR, yet TCRdb's version contains in-frame clones alone and is incomplete. Among about 130,000 clones listed, about 85% were seen once. Sequencing was carried out using PBMCs. These receptors all stem from a boy between 10 and 17 years old in good health and CMV-seronegative.

The chain carries TRBV6-6 and TRBJ2-5; D possibly corresponds to TRBD1 (6 bases). CDR1 MNHNY and CDR2 SVGAGI come from the germline V gene (reference sequence). Trimming cost V 6 bases and J 4 bases, with 15 bases left between them. The CDR3 is 14 residues long. CDR3 DNA sequence: TGTGCCAGCAGACGAGACAGGAGCCCAGAGACCCAGTACTTC. It codes for CASRRDRSPETQYF.

The rearrangement links TRBV29-1 to TRBJ1-1, with a possible D match to TRBD1 (5 bases). V lost 7 bases, J lost 1 base, and 10 bases lay in between. CDR1 and CDR2 (germline): SQVTM, ANQGSEA. The CDR3 covers 12 residues. The CDR3 DNA follows: TGCAGCGCCGCCACAGGGAACACTGAAGCTTTCTTT. Its protein is CSAATGNTEAFF.

The chain has TRBV27 and TRBJ2-6, with D possibly matching TRBD1 (6 bases). Germline CDR1 reads MNHEY; CDR2 reads SMNVEV (reference sequence). Trimming removed 5 bases at V and 1 base at J, with 12 bases between. The CDR3 loop spans 16 amino acids. The CDR3 DNA is TGTGCCAGCAGTGTAACAGGGAAGTCTGGGGCCAACGTCCTGACTTTC. Its protein is CASSVTGKSGANVLTF.